This TCR beta chain was obtained from a study of OX40 agonist ivuxolimab in advanced cancers. Background for the entire study: The costimulatory receptor OX40 (CD134) was targeted by ivuxolimab, a fully human IgG2 agonistic monoclonal antibody. Intravenous ivuxolimab was administered to patients every 2 weeks at six dose levels: 0.01, 0.1, 0.3, 1.5, 3 and 10 mg/kg. Of the 52 patients in dose escalation, about 20 had hepatocellular carcinoma, about 15 had melanoma, 9 had renal cell carcinoma and 9 had head and neck cancer. A male proportion of 75% to 85% and a mean age of roughly 58 years, ranging from 23 to 79, were recorded for the dose-escalation cohort. Prior anti-PD-1, anti-PD-L1 or anti-CTLA-4 therapy was permitted, and 40% of dose-escalation patients had received checkpoint inhibitors. Partial responses were achieved by three dose-escalation patients, of whom one had hepatocellular carcinoma and two had cutaneous melanoma. The point of sequencing TCRbeta in the periphery was to test whether ivuxolimab changed TCR sequence diversity and drove clonal T-cell expansion. The monotherapy dose-escalation portion (N ≈ 52 patients) of the phase I ivuxolimab trial is reported in the paper. What the work shows at the level of the full study, not this receptor alone: Clonal expansion of both CD4+ and CD8+ blood T cells was observed from baseline to week 6 at doses 0.1 to 3.0 mg/kg. Low levels of normalized T-cell clonal expansion were also seen in some patients who did not respond. Antigen specificity was not determined for the clonally expanded peripheral T cells. After ivuxolimab, more expanded clones were found on average in CD8+ T cells than in CD4+ T cells. In the 0.1-3.0 mg/kg groups, partial responders were among the patients with the lowest normalized peripheral clonal expansion, particularly in CD8+ T cells.

To sequence the TCRbeta CDR3 region, genomic DNA was isolated from the sorted cells. The immunoSEQ Assay was used to sequence the TCRbeta CDR3 regions. TCRdb took this table from immuneACCESS and kept in-frame rearrangements with V and J called. Such tables lack part of the clones; where checked against another copy, unresolved V genes explain under half of the gap, and the rest is unexplained. In all, the sample holds roughly 110,000 clones, and about nine tenths of those were seen once. Jointly, the top ten make up around 0.5% of the sample. V sheds 1 base and J sheds 5 bases, leaving 9 bases between their ends. The CDR3 starts with the cysteine, ends with the phenylalanine, and has 13 residues. Only CDR3 DNA remains: 39 bases, in frame from the first base. CDR1 and CDR2 are drawn from the germline V gene: SGDLS, YYNGEE. As regards this clone: Its antigen remains unidentified. No base-level quality is on record; no much larger clone is a single base apart.

The trial excluded patients who had a history of autoimmune disease or who were on systemic immunosuppression. In every dose cohort, peripheral blood was drawn for TCR sequencing at baseline, cycle 4 day 1, and cycle 7 day 1. Samples came from an open-label, multicenter, first-in-human phase I dose-escalation trial of ivuxolimab. The trial enrolled adults with locally advanced or metastatic head and neck squamous cell, hepatocellular, melanoma or renal cell carcinoma. Before TCR sequencing, CD4+ T cells and CD8+ T cells from peripheral blood were sorted into separate populations. Sequences were derived from CD4+ or CD8+ T cells sorted from blood, sampled in a trial of the OX40 agonist ivuxolimab. The origin of this receptor is an adult with an advanced solid tumor such as melanoma, head and neck, liver or kidney cancer. The chain is assembled from TRBV9 and TRBJ2-5; no D gene is confidently identified. The DNA reads as follows: TGTGCCAGCAGCGTATCCCTCACGGAGACCCAGTACTTC. Its protein is CASSVSLTETQYF.